Each of the 18 T cell receptor beta chains below was sequenced from the same sample in a study of T cell repertoires in ileal Crohn's disease. The protocol was immunoSEQ multiplex PCR, while the TCRdb copy is restricted to in-frame clones and leaves out a portion. The sample consists of about 16,000 clones, 60% to 75% of them appearing once. This sample's time point: neoterminal ileum biopsy at postoperative endoscopy, about 6 months after surgery. Sequenced sample: ileal tissue. These receptors all stem from an adult with Crohn's disease.

The chain is built from TRBV27 and TRBJ2-1, with TRBD2 as a possible D gene (6 bases). Looked up from germline, CDR1 is MNHEY and CDR2 is SMNVEV (reference sequence). The CDR3 covers 13 residues. V lost 10 bases to trimming and J lost 4 bases, with 14 bases between them. CDR3 DNA sequence: TGTGCCACCTTAGCGGATAGTTACAATGAGCAGTTCTTC. Translation gives CATLADSYNEQFF.

This chain uses TRBV4-1 with TRBJ2-7; possible D gene TRBD2, 6 bases. CDR3 length equals 14 residues. The V gene's germline CDR1 is MGHRA and CDR2 YSYEKL. The ends were cut back, 3 bases at V and 3 bases at J, with 12 bases in the middle. In nucleotides, the CDR3 is TGCGCCAGCAGCCAGCCGGGACTTAGCTACGAGCAGTACTTC. It codes for CASSQPGLSYEQYF.

The genes are TRBV7-2 and TRBJ2-1; D is uncertain. The CDR3 runs 14 residues. Germline CDR1 and CDR2: SGHTA and FQGNSA. V gave up 1 base and J gave up 1 base, with 5 bases separating them. For the CDR3, the DNA is TGTGCCAGCAGCTTAGGAGGTTCCTACAATGAGCAGTTCTTC. It yields the protein CASSLGGSYNEQFF.

The V call is TRBV9, the J call TRBJ1-2; 8 nucleotides match TRBD1. The CDR3 extends over 16 amino acids. The germline CDR1 and CDR2 sequences are SGDLS and YYNGEE. J was trimmed by 3 bases and V by 3 bases; bases with no gene match: 10. CDR3 amino acids: CASSASTAGQDYGYTF. Here the CDR3 DNA reads TGTGCCAGCAGCGCGAGTACAGCGGGACAGGACTATGGCTACACCTTC.

V is TRBV5-1 and J is TRBJ2-5; D is unresolved. From germline, CDR1 is SGHRS and CDR2 YFSETQ. The V end lost 4 bases, the J end lost 3 bases, and 10 bases lay between the germline ends. The length of the CDR3 is 13 residues. The CDR3 here is CASSPNSEETQYF. In DNA, the CDR3 is TGCGCCAGCAGCCCTAATTCCGAAGAGACCCAGTACTTC.

The V call is TRBV29-1, the J call TRBJ1-2; possibly TRBD1 for D (5 bases). The CDR3 contains 12 residues. V gave up 4 bases and J gave up 7 bases, with 13 bases separating them. CDR1 SQVTM and CDR2 ANQGSEA come from the germline V gene. The CDR3 sequence: CSVGAGQGGYTF. CDR3 coding DNA: TGCAGCGTTGGTGCCGGGCAGGGTGGCTACACCTTC.

This chain connects TRBV6-1 to TRBJ1-1; 8 positions match TRBD1. CDR1 is MNHNS and CDR2 is SASEGT in the germline V gene. Trimming cost V 2 bases and J 4 bases; bases outside gene matches: 3. The CDR3 covers 14 residues. CDR3 region: CASSENRGGTEAFF. As DNA, the CDR3 is TGTGCCAGCAGTGAAAACAGGGGGGGCACTGAAGCTTTCTTT.

The CDR3 sequence: CASSLRGASGNFRETQYF. The CDR3 DNA reads TGTGCCAGCAGCTTACGTGGGGCTAGCGGGAACTTCCGGGAGACCCAGTACTTC. The rearrangement uses TRBV7-2 and TRBJ2-5, with TRBD2 matching 9 bases. CDR1 is SGHTA and CDR2 is FQGNSA in the germline V gene. The CDR3 has 18 residues. Trimming at V came to 2 bases and at J to 5 bases, leaving 15 bases not matched to a gene.

The chain is built from TRBV10-3 and TRBJ2-6; possible D gene TRBD1, 5 bases. Trimming removed 7 bases at V and 3 bases at J, with 10 bases between. This CDR3 contains 14 residues. In germline, CDR1 is ENHRY, CDR2 SYGVKD. DNA for the CDR3: TGTGCCATCATGAGCAGGGATGGGGCCAACGTCCTGACTTTC. Translating gives CAIMSRDGANVLTF.

This clone was observed a handful of times. The rearrangement links TRBV15 to TRBJ1-4; D may be TRBD1 (6 bases). Germline CDR1 LNHNV, CDR2 YYDKDF (reference sequence). Trimming shortened V by 0 bases and J by 7 bases, and 18 bases separated the two germline ends. CDR3 size: 17 residues. The CDR3 loop reads CATSRDATGFFVEKLFF. For the CDR3, the DNA is TGTGCCACCAGCAGAGACGCGACAGGTTTTTTTGTTGAAAAACTGTTTTTT.

This chain joins TRBV29-1 and TRBJ2-1, with 9 bases lining up with TRBD1. With V trimmed by 1 base and J by 1 base, 2 bases remained unmatched. Per the germline V gene, CDR1 is SQVTM and CDR2 is ANQGSEA. The CDR3 runs to 15 residues. CDR3: CSVEGTGASYNEQFF. CDR3 sequence (DNA): TGCAGCGTTGAAGGGACAGGGGCTTCCTACAATGAGCAGTTCTTC.

This clone is a singleton in its sample. The V call is TRBV6-5, the J call TRBJ1-4; no clear D. V lost 6 bases to trimming and J lost 5 bases, with 10 bases between them. The germline CDR1 and CDR2 sequences are MNHEY and SVGAGI. This CDR3 comprises 13 residues. In DNA form, the CDR3 reads TGTGCCAGCAGACCGGGTCTCAATGAAAAACTGTTTTTT. Translation gives CASRPGLNEKLFF.

The chain joins TRBV13 to TRBJ2-2, with 11 nucleotides matching TRBD2. J lost 0 bases, V lost 5 bases, and 5 bases had no gene match. This CDR3 region has 17 residues. Looked up from germline, CDR1 is PRHDT and CDR2 is FYEKMQ (reference sequence). The CDR3 DNA is TGTGCCAGCAGCCTATCGGGACTAGCGGCGAACACCGGGGAGCTGTTTTTT. The encoded protein is CASSLSGLAANTGELFF.

This chain links TRBV6-5 with TRBJ1-1; TRBD1 matches at 9 bases. This CDR3 region has 15 residues. V dropped 6 bases and J dropped 4; count of bases not matched to a gene: 9. Per germline, CDR1 MNHEY and CDR2 SVGAGI. CDR3 amino acids: CASRAPQGAGTEAFF. CDR3 DNA sequence: TGTGCCAGCAGAGCGCCACAGGGGGCTGGCACTGAAGCTTTCTTT.

Concerning this clone itself: The same CDR3 is also encoded by other DNA sequences in this sample. Here the CDR3 DNA reads TGTGCCAGCAGCCCCCCCGGGAATGAGCAGTTCTTC. Translated: CASSPPGNEQFF. V and J are TRBV7-9 and TRBJ2-1; D remains unclear. The CDR3 has 12 residues. The germline CDR1 and CDR2 sequences are SEHNR and FQNEAQ (reference sequence). V dropped 5 bases and J dropped 7 bases, with 9 bases sitting between them.

The chain couples TRBV6-1 to TRBJ2-1; D remains ambiguous. V was pared by 1 base and J by 9 bases, with 19 bases between. The germline CDR1 and CDR2 sequences are MNHNS and SASEGT. The CDR3 has 16 residues. Written as DNA, the CDR3 is TGTGCCAGCAGTGAAGTCCAAGGCTTCATCGGAGTTGAGCAGTTCTTC. Its protein is CASSEVQGFIGVEQFF.

The chain couples TRBV5-1 to TRBJ2-2; TRBD1 matches at 8 bases. The CDR3 is 15 amino acids. V lost 1 base and J lost 5; bases outside the gene matches: 4. From germline, CDR1 is SGHRS and CDR2 YFSETQ. The CDR3 protein is CASSLTGGRTGELFF. CDR3 DNA sequence: TGCGCCAGCAGCTTGACAGGGGGTCGGACCGGGGAGCTGTTTTTT. The full variable domain, completed using reference TRBV5-1 and TRBJ2-2, is KAGVTQTPRYLIKTRGQQVTLSCSPISGHRSVSWYQQTPGQGLQFLFEYFSETQRNKGNFPGRFSGRQFSNSRSEMNVSTLELGDSALYLCASSLTGGRTGELFFGEGSRLTVL.

This sequence joins TRBV2 and TRBJ1-2; 7 bases are shared with TRBD1. The CDR3 is 13 amino acids. Per germline, CDR1 SNHLY and CDR2 FYNNEI. V dropped 6 bases and J dropped 4; count of bases not matched to a gene: 5. The CDR3 DNA sequence: TGTGCCAGCAGATCAGGGGGAAGCTATGGCTACACCTTC. It encodes CASRSGGSYGYTF.